Below are 21 T cell receptor beta chains sequenced from a single sample in a study of shared clonotypes between healthy human individuals. Profiled with immunoSEQ multiplex PCR; TCRdb holds only in-frame clones, not every one. The sample lists 2 million to 2.5 million clones, 85% to 95% occurring once. Sequencing was done on a sample of naive CD4+ T cells from PBMCs. Stated subset: CD45RA+ positively selected. These TCRs come from a man in his late teens or twenties in good health. Some clones in this sample may be carry-over from other donors' samples.

This clone came up once. The V gene is TRBV7-9, the J gene TRBJ2-3; 8 nucleotides agree with TRBD1. Germline V gene lookup returns CDR1 SEHNR and CDR2 FQNEAQ (reference sequence). The CDR3 runs 15 residues. The junction had 5 bases not matched to a gene; V was cut back by 4 bases and J by 2 bases. CDR3 amino acids: CASSSDRAVTDTQYF. The CDR3 DNA follows: TGTGCCAGCAGCTCGGACAGGGCAGTCACAGATACGCAGTATTTT.

The chain recombines TRBV11-2 with TRBJ1-1; 8 bases fit TRBD1. The CDR3 sequence is 15 residues long. With 3 bases clipped from V and 2 bases from J, the junction kept 5 bases outside the gene matches. The germline V gene encodes CDR1 SGHAT and CDR2 FQNNGV. The CDR3 sequence: CASSLRGQGNTEAFF. CDR3 bases: TGTGCCAGCAGCTTGAGAGGACAGGGAAACACTGAAGCTTTCTTT.

V and J are TRBV6-1 and TRBJ2-2; possible D gene TRBD2, 6 bases. The germline V gene has CDR1 MNHNS and CDR2 SASEGT. V was trimmed by 5 bases and J by 1 base, leaving 11 bases between them. The CDR3 runs to 15 residues. CDR3 protein: CASSPGTLNTGELFF. As DNA, the CDR3 is TGTGCCAGCAGTCCGGGGACTCTGAACACCGGGGAGCTGTTTTTT.

The chain uses TRBV7-6 and TRBJ2-5; D is ambiguous. CDR3 length: 15 residues. Germline values: CDR1 SGHVS, CDR2 FNYEAQ. Trimming removed 4 bases at V and 2 bases at J, with 14 bases between. The DNA of the CDR3 is TGTGCCAGCAGCTCCAAATCTAGACTGCAAGAGACCCAGTACTTC. As protein: CASSSKSRLQETQYF.

This clone was observed once. This rearrangement joins TRBV7-2 to TRBJ1-1; maybe TRBD1 (6 bases). Trimming stripped 6 bases from V and 3 bases from J, with 14 bases between. Germline CDR1 and CDR2: SGHTA and FQGNSA. This CDR3 contains 14 residues. Here the CDR3 DNA reads TGTGCCAGCAGGCAGGGGTTTTCGTACACTGAAGCTTTCTTT. It codes for CASRQGFSYTEAFF.

This sequence joins TRBV9 and TRBJ2-1; 7 bases line up with TRBD1. J gave up 5 bases and V 4 bases, and 6 bases lay outside the gene matches. The CDR3 is made up of 14 amino acids. Germline CDR1 reads SGDLS; CDR2 reads YYNGEE. The CDR3 DNA is TGTGCCAGCAGCCCCCGGGACAGAGACAATGAGCAGTTCTTC. This sequence encodes CASSPRDRDNEQFF. Looking up the rest from reference TRBV9 and TRBJ2-1 gives the full variable domain: DSGVTQTPKHLITATGQRVTLRCSPRSGDLSVYWYQQSLDQGLQFLIQYYNGEERAKGNILERFSAQQFPDLHSELNLSSLELGDSALYFCASSPRDRDNEQFFGPGTRLTVL.

The chain has TRBV7-8 and TRBJ2-7; 8 bases map to TRBD2. From germline, CDR1 is SGHVS and CDR2 FQNEAQ. V was clipped by 8 bases and J by 4 bases; unmatched bases: 13. CDR3 length: 15 residues. CDR3 loop: CASHPGGGKKYEQYF. The CDR3, as DNA: TGTGCCAGCCACCCCGGGGGGGGCAAAAAGTACGAGCAGTACTTC.

The count of this clone is one. Additional DNA sequences in this sample encode the identical CDR3. The rearrangement uses TRBV5-1 and TRBJ2-2, with TRBD1 matching 7 bases. The CDR3 has 15 amino acids. J was trimmed by 3 bases and V by 1 base; bases with no gene match: 3. Per the germline V gene, CDR1 is SGHRS and CDR2 is YFSETQ. Here the CDR3 reads CASSLRQGDTGELFF. The CDR3 DNA is TGCGCCAGCAGCTTGAGACAGGGCGACACCGGGGAGCTGTTTTTT. Full variable domain (rest looked up from reference TRBV5-1 and TRBJ2-2): KAGVTQTPRYLIKTRGQQVTLSCSPISGHRSVSWYQQTPGQGLQFLFEYFSETQRNKGNFPGRFSGRQFSNSRSEMNVSTLELGDSALYLCASSLRQGDTGELFFGEGSRLTVL.

The chain carries TRBV18 and TRBJ2-7; perhaps D is TRBD1 or TRBD2 (7 bases each). The CDR3 is 16 amino acids. Deletions cut 0 bases from V and 7 bases from J, with 19 bases between. Germline V CDR1 and CDR2: KGHSH, LQKENI. The chain's CDR3 is CASSPPNRGGSGEQYF. CDR3 nucleotides: TGTGCCAGCTCACCACCGAACAGGGGAGGGTCTGGGGAGCAGTACTTC. Variable domain in full (rest from reference TRBV18 and TRBJ2-7): NAGVMQNPRHLVRRRGQEARLRCSPMKGHSHVYWYRQLPEEGLKFMVYLQKENIIDESGMPKERFSAEFPKEGPSILRIQQVVRGDSAAYFCASSPPNRGGSGEQYFGPGTRLTVT.

The gene calls are TRBV6-4 and TRBJ2-7, with 14 bases aligning to TRBD2. Germline V gives CDR1 MRHNA, CDR2 SNTAGT. V lost 5 bases, J lost 3 bases, and 9 bases stayed unmatched. CDR3 size: 17 residues. CDR3 amino acids: CASSKGLAGEGLYEQYF. CDR3 DNA sequence: TGTGCCAGCAGTAAGGGACTAGCGGGAGAGGGGCTCTACGAGCAGTACTTC.

The rearrangement links TRBV28 to TRBJ2-3, with D perhaps TRBD2 (6 bases). The CDR3 extends over 17 amino acids. The germline gives CDR1 MDHEN, CDR2 SYDVKM. Trimming took off 5 bases at V and 0 bases at J, with 18 bases between the two ends. The CDR3 DNA reads TGTGCCAGCAGTCCAAGCGGGTTGGGTCTGAGCACAGATACGCAGTATTTT. It is translated as CASSPSGLGLSTDTQYF.

The gene calls are TRBV28 and TRBJ2-3; TRBD2 agrees at 9 bases. The CDR3 loop spans 13 amino acids. Per germline, CDR1 MDHEN and CDR2 SYDVKM. V lost 6 bases, J lost 10 bases, and 8 bases stayed unmatched. The CDR3 DNA follows: TGTGCCAGCAGGGGCGGGAGGGCCCTTCCGCAGTATTTT. Encoded protein: CASRGGRALPQYF.

This clone has only one observation. The V and J genes are TRBV7-2 and TRBJ2-7, with D uncertain. Trimming pared 3 bases from V and 6 bases from J, leaving 18 bases between. The CDR3 contains 15 residues. Looked up from germline, CDR1 is SGHTA and CDR2 is FQGNSA. The CDR3 reads CASSFRSTVNREQYF. The CDR3 nucleotides are TGTGCCAGCAGCTTCCGCAGCACCGTGAACCGCGAGCAGTACTTC.

In regard to this clone: The same CDR3 is also encoded by other DNA sequences in this sample. The rearrangement links TRBV6-5 to TRBJ2-2; D is undetermined. In germline, CDR1 is MNHEY, CDR2 SVGAGI. The CDR3 runs 12 residues. Trimming took 6 bases from V and 4 from J, leaving 6 bases between them. CDR3 in DNA: TGTGCCAGCAGCTACCTCACCGGGGAGCTGTTTTTT. Amino acid sequence: CASSYLTGELFF.

The chain is built from TRBV9 and TRBJ2-5; D call uncertain. The germline V gene has CDR1 SGDLS and CDR2 YYNGEE. V shed 0 bases and J shed 0 bases, with 9 bases lying between them. CDR3 length: 15 amino acids. CDR3 loop: CASSVASRYQETQYF. The CDR3 coding sequence is TGTGCCAGCAGCGTAGCGAGTCGGTACCAAGAGACCCAGTACTTC.

The chain employs TRBV7-2 and TRBJ2-1, with D hard to call. This CDR3 spans 15 amino acids. Trimming left V 2 bases short and J 0 bases short, with 8 bases between. CDR1 SGHTA and CDR2 FQGNSA come from the germline V gene. CDR3: CASSLPLSSYNEQFF. The CDR3 DNA is TGTGCCAGCAGCTTACCCCTGAGCTCCTACAATGAGCAGTTCTTC.

CDR3 sequence: CASSTTGQGTGELFF. CDR3 nucleotide sequence: TGTGCCAGTAGTACCACGGGACAGGGGACCGGGGAGCTGTTTTTT. The V and J genes are TRBV19 and TRBJ2-2; 10 nucleotides agree with TRBD1. This CDR3 contains 15 residues. V shed 4 bases and J 5 bases; nucleotides not matched to a gene: 4. Germline CDR1 and CDR2: LNHDA and SQIVND (reference sequence).

V gene TRBV18 combines with J gene TRBJ2-7; D not certain. The V gene lost 3 bases and the J gene lost 6 bases, with 15 bases spanning the gap. Germline CDR1 reads KGHSH; CDR2 reads LQKENI. The CDR3 totals 14 residues. This CDR3 reads CASSPNRSSGEQYF. DNA for the CDR3: TGTGCCAGCTCACCCAATCGGTCCTCCGGCGAGCAGTACTTC.

This rearrangement joins TRBV7-8 to TRBJ1-1; no definite D call. The CDR3 is 13 residues long. In germline, CDR1 is SGHVS, CDR2 FQNEAQ. V lost 2 bases and J lost 1, with 5 bases in between. The CDR3 DNA follows: TGTGCCAGCAGCTTATCGTCGAACACTGAAGCTTTCTTT. Encoded protein: CASSLSSNTEAFF.

This chain connects TRBV28 to TRBJ2-2; 10 bases are a match to TRBD1. This CDR3 has 17 amino acids. The V gene's germline CDR1 is MDHEN and CDR2 SYDVKM. Trimming removed 7 bases from V and 6 bases from J; junction bases left unmatched: 14. CDR3 sequence reads: CASKLPTGTGASGELFF. The CDR3 DNA follows: TGTGCCAGCAAATTACCAACCGGGACAGGGGCGTCCGGGGAGCTGTTTTTT.

As concerns this clone: The sample has other DNA sequences that encode this CDR3 too. This sequence joins TRBV7-2 and TRBJ1-5; D gene uncertain. The CDR3 loop spans 15 amino acids. Germline CDR1 reads SGHTA; CDR2 reads FQGNSA. V lost 1 base to trimming and J lost 0 bases, with 7 bases between them. CDR3 nucleotides: TGTGCCAGCAGCTTAGGCGGAGATAGCAATCAGCCCCAGCATTTT. Translated: CASSLGGDSNQPQHF.